The next 19 T cell receptor beta chains were all read from a single sample in a study of CD8+ T cells in alopecia areata. The sequencing template was cDNA reverse transcribed from extracted RNA. Repertoires were generated with immunoSEQ multiplex PCR, while TCRdb's copy carries only in-frame clones and drops some. The sample lists 95,000 to 150,000 clones; approximately 53% were seen once. Described treatment: oral pan-JAK inhibitor, 5-10 mg twice daily. Specimen: CD4+ T cells sorted from blood, collected at week 4, from a patient treated with tofacitinib. All receptors come from a human donor with alopecia areata.

This chain uses TRBV15 with TRBJ2-5; D remains ambiguous. V was clipped by 0 bases and J by 2 bases, with 10 bases between them. Germline V lookup: CDR1 LNHNV, CDR2 YYDKDF (reference sequence). The CDR3 is made up of 15 amino acids. DNA of the CDR3: TGTGCCACCAGCAGAGATTTCATGAATCAAGAGACCCAGTACTTC. This codes for CATSRDFMNQETQYF.

This clone has just a few counts. The chain is built from TRBV25-1 and TRBJ2-5; 7 nucleotides agree with TRBD2. Trimming cost V 9 bases and J 2 bases; bases outside gene matches: 12. CDR1 is MGHDK and CDR2 is SYGVNS in the germline V gene. The CDR3 consists of 15 residues. The CDR3 spells CARETPQREQETQYF. DNA of the CDR3: TGTGCCAGGGAGACACCTCAGCGGGAACAAGAGACCCAGTACTTC.

The rearrangement links TRBV20-1 to TRBJ2-7, with D unresolved. CDR3 length: 11 amino acids. Trimming shortened V by 3 bases and J by 3 bases, and 6 bases separated the two germline ends. Germline CDR1 DFQATT, CDR2 SNEGSKA (reference sequence). CDR3 nucleotide sequence: TGCAGTGCTAGTTCATACTACGAGCAGTACTTC. Amino acids: CSASSYYEQYF.

The chain couples TRBV29-1 to TRBJ1-2; D remains unclear. The CDR3 loop spans 11 amino acids. Germline V CDR1 and CDR2: SQVTM, ANQGSEA. Deletions cut 8 bases from V and 0 bases from J, with 7 bases between. The CDR3 region has the DNA TGCAGCCTAGGATCTAACTATGGCTACACCTTC. Its translation: CSLGSNYGYTF.

In its sample, this clone is medium-sized. The chain joins TRBV7-8 to TRBJ1-2, with D maybe TRBD1 (5 bases). V was clipped by 5 bases and J by 0 bases, with 13 bases between them. CDR1 is SGHVS and CDR2 is FQNEAQ in the germline V gene. This CDR3 has 15 residues. CDR3 sequence reads: CASSLGPGANYGYTF. Here the CDR3 DNA reads TGTGCCAGCAGCCTGGGACCGGGGGCTAACTATGGCTACACCTTC. The variable domain in full, completed from reference TRBV7-8 and TRBJ1-2, reads GAGVSQSPRYKVAKRGQDVALRCDPISGHVSLFWYQQALGQGPEFLTYFQNEAQLDKSGLPSDRFFAERPEGSVSTLKIQRTQQEDSAVYLCASSLGPGANYGYTFGSGTRLTVV.

The rearrangement links TRBV9 to TRBJ1-2, with 10 bases that match TRBD1. The CDR3 sequence is 14 residues long. In germline, CDR1 is SGDLS, CDR2 YYNGEE. V dropped 1 base and J dropped 7; count of bases not matched to a gene: 4. The CDR3 spells CASSVTGQGRGYTF. As DNA, the CDR3 is TGTGCCAGCAGCGTAACGGGACAGGGGCGTGGCTACACCTTC.

The chain joins TRBV7-9 to TRBJ2-1; 14 bases map to TRBD2. V gave up 0 bases and J gave up 9 bases; unmatched junction bases: 1. Germline V CDR1 and CDR2: SEHNR, FQNEAQ (reference sequence). The CDR3 is 15 amino acids. The CDR3 DNA sequence: TGTGCCAGCAGCTTAGCGGGACTAGCGGGGGTTGAGCAGTTCTTC. Its protein is CASSLAGLAGVEQFF. Supplemented by reference TRBV7-9 and TRBJ2-1, the full variable domain reads DTGVSQNPRHKITKRGQNVTFRCDPISEHNRLYWYRQTLGQGPEFLTYFQNEAQLEKSRLLSDRFSAERPKGSFSTLEIQRTEQGDSAMYLCASSLAGLAGVEQFFGPGTRLTVL.

This clone has just a few counts. The chain links TRBV5-1 to TRBJ2-5; TRBD2 aligns across 8 bases. Germline CDR1 is SGHRS and CDR2 is YFSETQ. Germline trimming cut 4 bases from V and 3 bases from J; bases unmatched to any gene: 14. The length of the CDR3 is 17 residues. The DNA of the CDR3 is TGCGCCAGCAGCCCCCGGGGAGCGGGAGTGCGCAAAGAGACCCAGTACTTC. This encodes CASSPRGAGVRKETQYF.

This clone was counted a few times. The rearrangement joins TRBV29-1 to TRBJ2-7; D may be TRBD1 (6 bases). V was shortened by 1 base and J by 8 bases, with 18 bases between the two germline ends. Germline V gives CDR1 SQVTM, CDR2 ANQGSEA. The CDR3 covers 14 residues. In nucleotides, the CDR3 is TGCAGCGTTGAAGGGTGGACAGATTCTACGAAGCAGTACTTC. As protein: CSVEGWTDSTKQYF.

The rearrangement joins TRBV27 to TRBJ1-5; no reliable D call. V lost 3 bases, J lost 0 bases, and 6 bases lay in between. The CDR3 is made up of 14 amino acids. The germline gives CDR1 MNHEY, CDR2 SMNVEV (reference sequence). In nucleotides, the CDR3 is TGTGCCAGCAGTTTGAGCAGTAGCAATCAGCCCCAGCATTTT. This translates into CASSLSSSNQPQHF.

This clone showed up just a few times. The rearrangement uses TRBV4-1 and TRBJ1-2; D possibly corresponds to TRBD1 (6 bases). Germline CDR1 reads MGHRA; CDR2 reads YSYEKL. CDR3 length: 14 residues. The V gene lost 3 bases and the J gene lost 6 bases, with 14 bases spanning the gap. The CDR3 sequence is CASSQATGPHGYTF. CDR3 in DNA: TGCGCCAGCAGCCAGGCCACAGGGCCCCATGGCTACACCTTC.

J is TRBJ1-1 and V is TRBV6-5; D is possibly TRBD1 (6 bases). The CDR3 is 12 residues long. The germline V and J ends were trimmed by 6 bases and 9 bases, with 14 bases remaining between them. CDR1 is MNHEY and CDR2 is SVGAGI in the germline V gene. The CDR3 sequence is CASRATGLKAFF. The CDR3 region has the DNA TGTGCCAGCAGAGCTACAGGGTTAAAAGCTTTCTTT.

This clone was seen a handful of times. The V and J genes are TRBV10-3 and TRBJ1-2, with TRBD1 matching over 9 bases. From germline, CDR1 is ENHRY and CDR2 SYGVKD. This CDR3 comprises 14 residues. The ends lost 5 bases at V and 4 bases at J; junction bases unmatched: 5. The CDR3 is CAISTGGPLYGYTF. The CDR3 DNA reads TGTGCCATCAGTACAGGGGGCCCCCTCTATGGCTACACCTTC.

There are a few counts of this clone. The chain recombines TRBV11-2 with TRBJ2-1, with a weak D call TRBD1 (6 bases). The CDR3 consists of 16 residues. V lost 4 bases, J lost 5 bases, and 18 bases lay in between. In germline, CDR1 is SGHAT, CDR2 FQNNGV. CDR3 region: CASSSLRGTLHNEQFF. For the CDR3, the DNA is TGTGCCAGCAGCTCCCTCAGGGGTACCCTACACAATGAGCAGTTCTTC.

This sequence joins TRBV9 and TRBJ2-6; D not resolved. V lost 3 bases, J lost 2 bases, and 9 bases lay in between. This CDR3 region has 15 residues. Per the germline V gene, CDR1 is SGDLS and CDR2 is YYNGEE. The chain's CDR3 is CASSAMVAGANVLTF. In DNA form, the CDR3 reads TGTGCCAGCAGCGCTATGGTGGCTGGGGCCAACGTCCTGACTTTC.

This clone was seen only once. This rearrangement joins TRBV30 to TRBJ1-5, with unresolved D. The germline V and J ends were trimmed by 3 bases and 0 bases, with 12 bases remaining between them. The CDR3 runs to 15 residues. Germline V gene data show CDR1 as GTSNPN and CDR2 as SVGIG (reference sequence). The CDR3 is CAWRENSRSNQPQHF. In DNA, the CDR3 is TGTGCCTGGAGGGAAAATTCCCGTAGCAATCAGCCCCAGCATTTT.

The chain couples TRBV29-1 to TRBJ2-2; perhaps D is TRBD1 or TRBD2 (5 bases each). This CDR3 has 16 amino acids. Germline CDR1 is SQVTM and CDR2 is ANQGSEA. V was clipped by 3 bases and J by 4 bases, with 18 bases between them. Here the CDR3 reads CSVDFNRQRSTGELFF. DNA for the CDR3: TGCAGCGTTGATTTTAATAGACAGCGGAGCACCGGGGAGCTGTTTTTT.

The genes are TRBV4-1 and TRBJ2-1, with TRBD2 matching 7 bases. Losses at the gene ends were 4 bases for V and 0 bases for J; bases not matched to a gene: 3. This CDR3 comprises 15 residues. Germline values: CDR1 MGHRA, CDR2 YSYEKL. The CDR3 spells CASSPAGLSYNEQFF. In DNA form, the CDR3 reads TGCGCCAGCAGCCCAGCGGGGCTCTCCTACAATGAGCAGTTCTTC.

The chain links TRBV5-4 to TRBJ2-7, with TRBD1 matching 7 bases. Germline lookup yields CDR1 SGHNT and CDR2 YYREEE (reference sequence). The V segment lost 4 bases and the J segment 2 bases; nucleotides outside the gene matches: 3. The CDR3 is 13 residues long. The CDR3 region has the DNA TGTGCCAGCAGCCCGCAGGGGGCCTACGAGCAGTACTTC. As protein: CASSPQGAYEQYF.